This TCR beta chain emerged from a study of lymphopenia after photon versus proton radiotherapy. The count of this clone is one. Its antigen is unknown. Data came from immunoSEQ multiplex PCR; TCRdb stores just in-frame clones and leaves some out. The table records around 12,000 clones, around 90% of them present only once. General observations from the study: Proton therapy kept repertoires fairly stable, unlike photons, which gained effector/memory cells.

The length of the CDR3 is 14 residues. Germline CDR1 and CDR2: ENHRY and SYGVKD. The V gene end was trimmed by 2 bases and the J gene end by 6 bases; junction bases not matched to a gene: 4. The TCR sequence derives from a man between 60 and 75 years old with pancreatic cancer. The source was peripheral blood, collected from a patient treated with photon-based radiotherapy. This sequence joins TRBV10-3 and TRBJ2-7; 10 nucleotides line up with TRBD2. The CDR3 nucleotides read TGTGCCATCAGTGAGGGGACTAGCGTGCTCGAGCAGTACTTC. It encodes CAISEGTSVLEQYF.